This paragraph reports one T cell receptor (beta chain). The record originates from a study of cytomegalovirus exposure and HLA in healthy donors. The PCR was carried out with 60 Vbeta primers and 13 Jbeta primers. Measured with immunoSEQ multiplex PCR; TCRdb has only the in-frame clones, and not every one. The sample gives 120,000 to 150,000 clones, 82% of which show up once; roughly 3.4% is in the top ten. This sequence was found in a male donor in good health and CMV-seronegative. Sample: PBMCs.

In nucleotides, the CDR3 is TGTGCCAGTAGTTCAAGACAGGGGGAAGAGACCCAGTACTTC. It codes for CASSSRQGEETQYF. The genes are TRBV19 and TRBJ2-5; TRBD1 agrees at 9 bases. The germline V gene encodes CDR1 LNHDA and CDR2 SQIVND (reference sequence). The CDR3 contains 14 residues. With V trimmed by 5 bases and J by 3 bases, 4 bases remained unmatched.